The T cell receptor (beta chain) described here comes from a study of blood T cell repertoires in COVID-19. Turning to the study itself: Samples of COVID-19 (acute and convalescent) were obtained from the United States, Italy and Spain. T cells, B-cell-depleted T cells, or PBMCs supplied cDNA or gDNA.

This CDR3 is 12 amino acids long. V shed 3 bases and J shed 7 bases, with 10 bases lying between them. CDR1 and CDR2 (germline): SGDLS, YYNGEE. Per the original data handling: Nucleated cell number was recorded as an estimate derived from reference gene primer amplification. Sequencing was performed with immunoSEQ multiplex PCR; in TCRdb, only in-frame clones are kept and a portion is missing. The V and J calls and clone size were taken over from that table, and D and trimming were inferred from the DNA. The sample consists of 190,000 or so clones, roughly 90% of them appearing once. The chain is built from TRBV9 and TRBJ1-2; D ambiguous. The source of this sequence is a man aged 50 to 59 with acute or convalescent COVID-19. The specimen was peripheral blood. The CDR3 region is CASSGTMTGYTF. The CDR3 nucleotides read TGTGCCAGCAGCGGGACTATGACTGGCTACACCTTC. Drawing the rest from reference TRBV9 and TRBJ1-2, the complete variable domain is DSGVTQTPKHLITATGQRVTLRCSPRSGDLSVYWYQQSLDQGLQFLIQYYNGEERAKGNILERFSAQQFPDLHSELNLSSLELGDSALYFCASSGTMTGYTFGSGTRLTVV.